This record covers a single T cell receptor beta chain. Antigen: not known. The PCR ran on 60 Vbeta and 13 Jbeta primers. Per the original methods: The count from a later analysis was tens of millions of unique TCR beta chains, some 12 million of them shared. Data came from immunoSEQ multiplex PCR; TCRdb stores just in-frame clones and leaves some out. That table supplies the V and J calls and clone size; D and trimming were determined from the DNA. The sample records approximately 160,000 clones, nearly 80% being singletons. This specimen comes from a study of cytomegalovirus exposure and HLA in healthy donors. The study's findings and limits: CMV antigen specificity of three CMV-associated chains was confirmed in vitro. Per a prior analysis, the majority of TCR beta V segments were productive roughly 87% or roughly 30% of the time.

V gave up 0 bases and J gave up 0 bases, with 15 bases separating them. This CDR3 region has 18 residues. Germline loops: CDR1 LGHNA, CDR2 YNFKEQ. This chain uses TRBV4-2 with TRBJ2-1; tentatively, D is TRBD2 (6 bases). This sequence was found in a male donor in good health and CMV-seronegative. Specimen: PBMCs. The CDR3 sequence is CASSQEGPGVSSYNEQFF. CDR3 coding DNA: TGTGCCAGCAGCCAAGAAGGGCCGGGAGTAAGCTCCTACAATGAGCAGTTCTTC.